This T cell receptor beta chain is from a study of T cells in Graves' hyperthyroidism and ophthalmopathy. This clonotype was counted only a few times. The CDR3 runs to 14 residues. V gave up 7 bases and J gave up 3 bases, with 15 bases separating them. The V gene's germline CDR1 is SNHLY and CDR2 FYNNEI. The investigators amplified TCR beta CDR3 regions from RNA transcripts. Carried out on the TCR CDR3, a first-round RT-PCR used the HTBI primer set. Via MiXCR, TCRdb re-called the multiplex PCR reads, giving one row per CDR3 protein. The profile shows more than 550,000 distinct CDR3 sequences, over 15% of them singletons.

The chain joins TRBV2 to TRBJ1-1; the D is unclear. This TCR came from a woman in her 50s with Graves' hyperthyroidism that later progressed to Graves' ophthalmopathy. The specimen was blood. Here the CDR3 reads CASISGISYTEAFF. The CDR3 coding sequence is TGTGCCAGCATTTCGGGGATTAGTTACACTGAAGCTTTCTTT.